The 4 T cell receptor beta chains below all came from one sample that was sequenced in a study of cytomegalovirus exposure and HLA in healthy donors. Both 60 Vbeta primers and 13 Jbeta primers went into the PCR. The assay was immunoSEQ multiplex PCR, and TCRdb's table has in-frame clones only and misses some. Its table records under 50,000 clones. Sequencing was performed on PBMCs. The receptors shown here come from a male donor in good health and CMV-seronegative.

The V and J genes are TRBV30 and TRBJ1-3, with a possible D match to TRBD1 (5 bases). V dropped 5 bases and J dropped 9 bases, with 17 bases sitting between them. The germline V gene encodes CDR1 GTSNPN and CDR2 SVGIG (reference sequence). The CDR3 covers 13 residues. The CDR3 is CAWGRDVLSTIYF. The CDR3 DNA sequence: TGTGCCTGGGGGAGGGACGTTCTCAGCACCATATATTTT.

The V call is TRBV9, the J call TRBJ1-3; 8 positions agree with TRBD1. From germline, CDR1 is SGDLS and CDR2 YYNGEE. J gave up 4 bases and V 6 bases, and 15 bases lay outside the gene matches. The CDR3 totals 17 residues. The CDR3 spells CASNPLIPDRAGNTIYF. For the CDR3, the DNA is TGTGCCAGCAACCCCCTTATCCCGGACAGGGCGGGAAACACCATATATTTT.

The chain couples TRBV6-1 to TRBJ1-5; D might be TRBD1 (5 bases). Germline assignment: CDR1 MNHNS and CDR2 SASEGT. V was pared by 3 bases and J by 7 bases, with 10 bases between. This CDR3 contains 13 residues. The CDR3 DNA is TGTGCCAGCAGTGAGGGGGGAGGACAGCCCCAGCATTTT. This codes for CASSEGGGQPQHF.

The chain is built from TRBV18 and TRBJ2-6; D remains ambiguous. Germline lookup yields CDR1 KGHSH and CDR2 LQKENI. Trimming removed 3 bases at V and 0 bases at J, with 3 bases between. The CDR3 loop spans 14 amino acids. The DNA of the CDR3 is TGTGCCAGCTCACCCAGCTCTGGGGCCAACGTCCTGACTTTC. Translation: CASSPSSGANVLTF.